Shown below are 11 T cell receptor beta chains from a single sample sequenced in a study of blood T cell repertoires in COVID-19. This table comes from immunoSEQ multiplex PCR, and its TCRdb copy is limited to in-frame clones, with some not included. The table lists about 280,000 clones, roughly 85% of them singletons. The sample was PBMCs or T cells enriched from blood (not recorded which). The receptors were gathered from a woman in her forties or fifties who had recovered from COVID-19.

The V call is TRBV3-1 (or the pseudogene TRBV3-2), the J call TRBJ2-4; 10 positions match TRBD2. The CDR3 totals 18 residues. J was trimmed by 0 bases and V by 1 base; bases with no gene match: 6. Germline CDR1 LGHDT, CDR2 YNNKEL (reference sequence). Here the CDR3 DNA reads TGTGCCAGCAGCCAAGTTATTAGCGGGGGGCTAGCCAAAAACATTCAGTACTTC. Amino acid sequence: CASSQVISGGLAKNIQYF.

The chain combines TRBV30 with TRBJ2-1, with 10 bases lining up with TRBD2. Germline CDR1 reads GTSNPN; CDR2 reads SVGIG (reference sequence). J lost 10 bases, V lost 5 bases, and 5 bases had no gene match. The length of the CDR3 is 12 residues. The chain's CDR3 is CAWGRLAGEQFF. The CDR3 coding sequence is TGTGCCTGGGGACGACTAGCGGGCGAGCAGTTCTTC.

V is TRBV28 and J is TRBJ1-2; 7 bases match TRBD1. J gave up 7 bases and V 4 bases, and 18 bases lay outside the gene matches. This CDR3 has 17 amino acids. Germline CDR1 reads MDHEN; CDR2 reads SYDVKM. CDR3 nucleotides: TGTGCCAGCAGTTCGGACCGACAGGGTCGAAATGTCGGTGGCTACACCTTC. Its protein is CASSSDRQGRNVGGYTF.

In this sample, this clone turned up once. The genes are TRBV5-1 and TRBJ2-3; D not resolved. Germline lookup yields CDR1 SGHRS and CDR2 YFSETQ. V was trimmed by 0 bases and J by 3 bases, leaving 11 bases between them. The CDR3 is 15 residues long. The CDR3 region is CASSLGHQYTDTQYF. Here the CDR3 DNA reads TGCGCCAGCAGCTTGGGACATCAGTATACAGATACGCAGTATTTT.

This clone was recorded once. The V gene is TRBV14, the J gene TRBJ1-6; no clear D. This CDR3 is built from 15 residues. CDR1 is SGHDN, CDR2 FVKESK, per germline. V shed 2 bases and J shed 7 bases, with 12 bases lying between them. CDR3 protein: CASSQRRQTNSPLHF. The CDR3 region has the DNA TGTGCCAGCAGCCAACGTAGGCAGACAAATTCACCCCTCCACTTT.

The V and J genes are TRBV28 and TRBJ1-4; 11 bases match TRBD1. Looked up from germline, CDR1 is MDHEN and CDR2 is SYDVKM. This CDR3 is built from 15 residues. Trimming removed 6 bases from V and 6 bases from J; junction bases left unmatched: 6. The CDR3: CASSARGQGDEKLFF. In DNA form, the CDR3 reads TGTGCCAGCAGCGCGCGGGGACAGGGGGATGAAAAACTGTTTTTT.

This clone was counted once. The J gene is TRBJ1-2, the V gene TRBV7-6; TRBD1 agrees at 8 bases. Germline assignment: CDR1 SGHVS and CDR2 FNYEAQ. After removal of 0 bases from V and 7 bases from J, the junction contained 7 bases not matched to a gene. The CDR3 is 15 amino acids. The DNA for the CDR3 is TGTGCCAGCAGCTTAGCCCAGGGACAGGTCGGTGGCTACACCTTC. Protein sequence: CASSLAQGQVGGYTF.

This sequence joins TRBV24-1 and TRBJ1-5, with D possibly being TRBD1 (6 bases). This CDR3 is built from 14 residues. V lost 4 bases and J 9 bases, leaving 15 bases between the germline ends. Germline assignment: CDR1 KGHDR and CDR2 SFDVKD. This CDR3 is CATSEGGGGAPQHF. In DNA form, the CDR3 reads TGTGCCACCAGTGAAGGAGGGGGAGGGGCGCCCCAGCATTTT.

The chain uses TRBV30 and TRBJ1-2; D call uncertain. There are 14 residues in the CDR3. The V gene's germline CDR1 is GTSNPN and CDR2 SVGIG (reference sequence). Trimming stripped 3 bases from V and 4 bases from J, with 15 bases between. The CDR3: CAWSPGRIFYGYTF. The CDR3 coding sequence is TGTGCCTGGAGCCCGGGTAGGATTTTCTATGGCTACACCTTC.

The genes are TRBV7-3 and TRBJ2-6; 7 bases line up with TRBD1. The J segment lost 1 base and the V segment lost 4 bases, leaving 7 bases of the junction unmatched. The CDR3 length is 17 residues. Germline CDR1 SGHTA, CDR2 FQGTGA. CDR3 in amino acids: CASSSGTVGSGANVLTF. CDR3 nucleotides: TGTGCCAGCAGCTCAGGGACAGTGGGATCTGGGGCCAACGTCCTGACTTTC.

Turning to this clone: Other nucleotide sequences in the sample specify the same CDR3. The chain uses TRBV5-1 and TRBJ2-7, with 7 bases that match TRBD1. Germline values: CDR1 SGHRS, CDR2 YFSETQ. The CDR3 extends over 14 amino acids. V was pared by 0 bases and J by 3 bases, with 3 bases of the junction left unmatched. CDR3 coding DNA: TGCGCCAGCAGCTTGGGACAGGGCATCTACGAGCAGTACTTC. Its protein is CASSLGQGIYEQYF.